This T cell receptor (beta chain) stems from a study of Ad26.COV2.S vaccination and SARS-CoV-2 variants. This CDR3 region has 13 residues. V lost 2 bases and J 4 bases, leaving 8 bases between the germline ends. Germline V CDR1 and CDR2: SGHAT, FQNNGV. Study conclusions and caveats: Vaccinated individuals (as opposed to placebo recipients) had higher spike-specific TCR breadth.

Method: immunoSEQ multiplex PCR; TCRdb's copy keeps in-frame clones and lacks some. The sample holds 85,000 to 120,000 clones, 80% seen once. As regards this clone: Its antigen is still unknown.

The sample consisted of peripheral blood, taken after recovery from COVID-19. The sequence derives from a human donor who had recovered from COVID-19. The V and J genes are TRBV11-2 and TRBJ1-1; no reliable D call. CDR3 sequence reads: CASSLRQITEAFF. CDR3 nucleotide sequence: TGTGCCAGCAGCTTACGACAAATCACTGAAGCTTTCTTT.